This entry lists 29 T cell receptor beta chains sequenced from one sample in a study of identical twins. TCRdb ran MiXCR on the 5' RACE reads and lists one entry per CDR3 protein. The table shows approximately 600,000 distinct CDR3 sequences, with just under 10% occurring only once. Another study also made use of these data, one on yellow fever vaccine responses in identical twins.

Sequencing was carried out using PBMCs. Source of these receptors: a woman between 18 and 29 years old in good health.

V usage is TRBV4-1 and J usage is TRBJ2-1; perhaps TRBD2 as D (7 bases). CDR3 size: 21 residues. Germline lookup yields CDR1 MGHRA and CDR2 YSYEKL. Deletions cut 1 base from V and 6 bases from J, with 31 bases between. CDR3 DNA: TGCGCCAGCAGCCAAGGCCCCCTAGCGGTGATACTAGGGGGGCGAGGCAATGAGCAGTTCTTC. Its protein is CASSQGPLAVILGGRGNEQFF.

J is TRBJ2-1 and V is TRBV6-2 or TRBV6-3; D is possibly TRBD1 (5 bases). The V gene lost 7 bases and the J gene lost 6 bases, with 19 bases spanning the gap. Germline CDR1 and CDR2: MNHEY and SVGEGT. The CDR3 spans 15 residues. CDR3 in DNA: TGTGCCAGCAATATCCAGGGAAAGGTTGTCAATGAGCAGTTCTTC. Residues: CASNIQGKVVNEQFF.

This clonotype has a count of ten or more. The chain couples TRBV15 to TRBJ2-3; 10 nucleotides match TRBD2. The ends lost 0 bases at V and 4 bases at J; junction bases unmatched: 4. This CDR3 has 16 residues. CDR1 and CDR2 (germline): LNHNV, YYDKDF (reference sequence). CDR3: CATSRDASGGPDTQYF. The CDR3 DNA sequence: TGTGCCACCAGCAGAGATGCTAGCGGGGGCCCAGATACGCAGTATTTT.

This clonotype was seen many times. The chain is built from TRBV4-2 and TRBJ2-1; D is uncertain. Looked up from germline, CDR1 is LGHNA and CDR2 is YNFKEQ. V was clipped by 0 bases and J by 6 bases, with 15 bases between them. This CDR3 has 16 residues. Here the CDR3 reads CASSQERPELGNEQFF. DNA for the CDR3: TGTGCCAGCAGCCAAGAGAGGCCAGAGTTAGGCAATGAGCAGTTCTTC.

The chain uses TRBV20-1 and TRBJ2-5, with D hard to call. V gave up 6 bases and J gave up 4 bases, with 18 bases separating them. The length of the CDR3 is 14 residues. CDR1 is DFQATT and CDR2 is SNEGSKA in the germline V gene (reference sequence). For the CDR3, the DNA is TGCAGTGCGATTACTACGGGTTTCGGAGAGACCCAGTACTTC. Translation: CSAITTGFGETQYF.

This clonotype was found a few times. The chain is built from TRBV5-1 and TRBJ2-7; 12 bases map to TRBD1. Germline loops: CDR1 SGHRS, CDR2 YFSETQ. J was trimmed by 5 bases and V by 6 bases; bases with no gene match: 6. The CDR3 sequence is 14 residues long. CDR3 bases: TGCGCCAGCACTAAGGGGACAGGGGGCAACGAGCAGTACTTC. Translated: CASTKGTGGNEQYF.

V is TRBV20-1 and J is TRBJ2-4; D ambiguous. V shed 3 bases and J shed 0 bases, with 12 bases lying between them. Germline CDR1 and CDR2: DFQATT and SNEGSKA (reference sequence). This CDR3 is 15 amino acids long. This CDR3 is CSASDRVVAKNIQYF. The DNA of the CDR3 is TGCAGTGCTAGCGATAGGGTTGTAGCCAAAAACATTCAGTACTTC.

This clonotype was detected only a few times. The V call is TRBV15, the J call TRBJ2-6; the D is unclear. The germline V gene encodes CDR1 LNHNV and CDR2 YYDKDF (reference sequence). V dropped 2 bases and J dropped 0 bases, with 5 bases sitting between them. The CDR3 has 15 amino acids. The CDR3 is CATSRRNSGANVLTF. The DNA for the CDR3 is TGTGCCACCAGCAGACGCAACTCTGGGGCCAACGTCCTGACTTTC.

This chain links TRBV7-6 with TRBJ1-6, with 9 bases fitting TRBD1. Trimming cost V 5 bases and J 12 bases; bases outside gene matches: 8. The CDR3 sequence is 14 residues long. Per the germline V gene, CDR1 is SGHVS and CDR2 is FNYEAQ. CDR3 amino acids: CASSTGTGLGPLHF. The CDR3 bases are TGTGCCAGCAGCACTGGGACAGGGCTGGGACCCCTCCACTTT. Complete variable domain (other parts from reference TRBV7-6 and TRBJ1-6): GAGVSQSPRYKVTKRGQDVALRCDPISGHVSLYWYRQALGQGPEFLTYFNYEAQQDKSGLPNDRFSAERPEGSISTLTIQRTEQRDSAMYRCASSTGTGLGPLHFGNGTRLTVT.

At least ten counts were recorded for this clonotype. The V call is TRBV5-1, the J call TRBJ2-7; 10 nucleotides match TRBD2. The CDR3 is 15 amino acids. The germline gives CDR1 SGHRS, CDR2 YFSETQ. Trimming cost V 6 bases and J 0 bases; bases outside gene matches: 6. CDR3 residues: CASTWTSGNSYEQYF. The CDR3 DNA reads TGCGCCAGCACCTGGACTAGCGGTAACTCCTACGAGCAGTACTTC. Variable domain in full (rest from reference TRBV5-1 and TRBJ2-7): KAGVTQTPRYLIKTRGQQVTLSCSPISGHRSVSWYQQTPGQGLQFLFEYFSETQRNKGNFPGRFSGRQFSNSRSEMNVSTLELGDSALYLCASTWTSGNSYEQYFGPGTRLTVT.

This clonotype was seen at least ten times. The V gene is TRBV12-3 or TRBV12-4, the J gene TRBJ1-2, with a possible D match to TRBD1 (6 bases). The CDR3 spans 13 residues. V lost 6 bases, J lost 2 bases, and 10 bases lay in between. CDR3 coding DNA: TGTGCCAGCAGGTACAGGGAGAACTATGGCTACACCTTC. It translates to CASRYRENYGYTF.

This clonotype has a count of ten or more. The chain carries TRBV6-1 and TRBJ1-1, with TRBD1 matching 8 bases. V shed 5 bases and J 0 bases; nucleotides not matched to a gene: 8. CDR1 MNHNS and CDR2 SASEGT come from the germline V gene. This CDR3 spans 16 amino acids. The CDR3 here is CASSPTGTGLNTEAFF. CDR3 nucleotides: TGTGCCAGCAGTCCGACCGGGACAGGCTTGAACACTGAAGCTTTCTTT.

This clonotype was counted only a few times. V usage is TRBV5-1 and J usage is TRBJ2-2; TRBD2 aligns across 9 bases. From germline, CDR1 is SGHRS and CDR2 YFSETQ. V dropped 4 bases and J dropped 3; count of bases not matched to a gene: 7. This CDR3 has 16 amino acids. CDR3 protein: CASSLIAGDDTGELFF. CDR3 DNA sequence: TGCGCCAGCAGCCTGATAGCGGGAGATGACACCGGGGAGCTGTTTTTT.

This clonotype was seen many times. The rearrangement links TRBV5-1 to TRBJ1-1; D is perhaps TRBD1 (5 bases). CDR1 is SGHRS, CDR2 YFSETQ, per germline. V was trimmed by 0 bases and J by 5 bases, leaving 14 bases between them. This CDR3 is built from 15 residues. The CDR3 sequence: CASSLGAGVATEAFF. The CDR3 DNA follows: TGCGCCAGCAGCTTGGGAGCGGGGGTGGCAACTGAAGCTTTCTTT.

The chain recombines TRBV9 with TRBJ2-2, with D maybe TRBD1 (6 bases). This CDR3 is 15 amino acids long. Trimming left V 0 bases short and J 2 bases short, with 8 bases between. The germline CDR1 and CDR2 sequences are SGDLS and YYNGEE. The CDR3 nucleotides read TGTGCCAGCAGCGTAGGGGACACCAACACCGGGGAGCTGTTTTTT. Its protein product is CASSVGDTNTGELFF.

In this sample, this clonotype turned up many times. The rearrangement links TRBV28 to TRBJ1-3; D remains unclear. The CDR3 is 13 amino acids. Germline V lookup: CDR1 MDHEN, CDR2 SYDVKM. V was shortened by 11 bases and J by 0 bases, with 11 bases between the two germline ends. The CDR3: CAGRPSSGNTIYF. The CDR3 nucleotides read TGTGCCGGACGGCCTAGCTCTGGAAACACCATATATTTT. The complete variable domain, with remaining parts taken from reference TRBV28 and TRBJ1-3, reads DVKVTQSSRYLVKRTGEKVFLECVQDMDHENMFWYRQDPGLGLRLIYFSYDVKMKEKGDIPEGYSVSREKKERFSLILESASTNQTSMYLCAGRPSSGNTIYFGEGSWLTVV.

V usage is TRBV24-1 and J usage is TRBJ2-2; 14 bases match TRBD2. Germline V CDR1 and CDR2: KGHDR, SFDVKD. The CDR3 is 20 amino acids. V lost 3 bases and J lost 3; bases outside the gene matches: 11. The CDR3 sequence is CATSDPFGTSGSPDTGELFF. DNA for the CDR3: TGTGCCACCAGTGATCCCTTCGGGACTAGCGGGAGTCCGGACACCGGGGAGCTGTTTTTT.

The chain has TRBV18 and TRBJ2-7; 10 positions agree with TRBD2. The V gene's germline CDR1 is KGHSH and CDR2 LQKENI. CDR3 length: 19 residues. Unmatched junction bases numbered 13, after V lost 2 bases and J lost 0 bases. In DNA, the CDR3 is TGTGCCAGCTCACCAAGTCCAGCGGGGGGGACCTTACCCTCCTACGAGCAGTACTTC. This gives the protein CASSPSPAGGTLPSYEQYF.

This clonotype was found a few times. This chain connects TRBV7-3 to TRBJ2-6, with unresolved D. The germline CDR1 and CDR2 sequences are SGHTA and FQGTGA. Deletions cut 5 bases from V and 6 bases from J, with 8 bases between. The CDR3 is 13 amino acids. CDR3 bases: TGTGCCAGCAGCGCCGACAAGGCCAACGTCCTGACTTTC. Protein: CASSADKANVLTF.

This clonotype came up many times. J is TRBJ2-5 and V is TRBV15; D remains unclear. The CDR3 sequence is 14 residues long. V was pared by 0 bases and J by 5 bases, with 10 bases between. From germline, CDR1 is LNHNV and CDR2 YYDKDF (reference sequence). The CDR3 DNA reads as TGTGCCACCAGCAGAGATCGAAGAGAGGAGACCCAGTACTTC. Encoded protein: CATSRDRREETQYF.

There are many counts of this clonotype. The gene calls are TRBV12-5 and TRBJ2-5, with TRBD1 identical over 9 bases. J was trimmed by 3 bases and V by 6 bases; bases with no gene match: 8. This CDR3 is 15 amino acids long. Germline loops: CDR1 LGHNT, CDR2 FRNRAP. The chain's CDR3 is CASGRGTGLEETQYF. The CDR3 DNA follows: TGTGCTAGTGGCCGCGGGACAGGGTTGGAAGAGACCCAGTACTTC.

The chain is built from TRBV12-3 or TRBV12-4 and TRBJ2-1; TRBD2 matches 8 bases. Losses at the gene ends were 1 base for V and 3 bases for J; bases not matched to a gene: 5. The CDR3 contains 16 residues. Written as DNA, the CDR3 is TGTGCCAGCAGTTTAGGCTTGCGGGAGGTCTACAATGAGCAGTTCTTC. Its translation: CASSLGLREVYNEQFF.

This clonotype has only a few counts. The chain uses TRBV30 and TRBJ2-1; 7 bases agree with TRBD2. Per germline, CDR1 GTSNPN and CDR2 SVGIG (reference sequence). V trimming: 4 bases; J trimming: 4 bases; junction bases outside the gene matches: 7. The CDR3 runs to 14 residues. CDR3 DNA: TGTGCCTGGAACCCTCAGGGAGGGTACAATGAGCAGTTCTTC. Its translation: CAWNPQGGYNEQFF.

This clonotype has a count of ten or more. The J gene is TRBJ2-1, the V gene TRBV7-8; D is ambiguous. CDR3 length: 15 amino acids. The germline gives CDR1 SGHVS, CDR2 FQNEAQ. Trimming cost V 5 bases and J 5 bases, with 16 bases left between them. CDR3 in DNA: TGTGCCAGCAGCCCCTATGTCTCCCTAGACAATGAGCAGTTCTTC. It encodes CASSPYVSLDNEQFF.

The sample holds a few counts of this clonotype. The chain recombines TRBV29-1 with TRBJ2-1; 10 bases map to TRBD1. This CDR3 is built from 15 residues. The germline CDR1 and CDR2 sequences are SQVTM and ANQGSEA. The ends lost 6 bases at V and 7 bases at J; junction bases unmatched: 12. The CDR3 DNA sequence: TGCAGCGTCGACGACAGGGGGCTAGGGTCGAATGAGCAGTTCTTC. This translates into CSVDDRGLGSNEQFF.

A few counts support this clonotype. The J gene is TRBJ1-5, the V gene TRBV5-6, with 10 bases lining up with TRBD1. Losses at the gene ends were 4 bases for V and 5 bases for J; bases not matched to a gene: 6. The germline gives CDR1 SGHDT, CDR2 YYEEEE. This CDR3 has 15 amino acids. CDR3 nucleotide sequence: TGTGCCAGCAGCCCTGGGACAGGGGATTATCAGCCCCAGCATTTT. The encoded protein is CASSPGTGDYQPQHF.

This clonotype has more than one count but fewer than ten. J is TRBJ2-3 and V is TRBV19, with unresolved D. Germline CDR1 and CDR2: LNHDA and SQIVND (reference sequence). V was clipped by 9 bases and J by 0 bases, with 13 bases between them. This CDR3 is built from 14 residues. For the CDR3, the DNA is TGTGCCAGCACGGGCGCCTCTAGCACAGATACGCAGTATTTT. This sequence encodes CASTGASSTDTQYF.

The chain employs TRBV10-3 and TRBJ2-1; tentatively, D is TRBD1 (6 bases). This CDR3 comprises 16 residues. Trimming removed 5 bases at V and 5 bases at J, with 19 bases between. Per the germline V gene, CDR1 is ENHRY and CDR2 is SYGVKD. CDR3 region: CAISWTETNLNNEQFF. Written as DNA, the CDR3 is TGTGCCATCAGTTGGACAGAGACCAATCTTAACAATGAGCAGTTCTTC.

The CDR3 DNA reads TGTGCCAGCAGCCTCCTAGCGGGAGGGCCGGGCGACGAGCAGTACTTC. As protein: CASSLLAGGPGDEQYF. This chain connects TRBV7-9 to TRBJ2-7; 12 bases are shared with TRBD2. The germline V gene has CDR1 SEHNR and CDR2 FQNEAQ (reference sequence). This CDR3 comprises 16 residues. V lost 5 bases, J lost 5 bases, and 10 bases stayed unmatched.